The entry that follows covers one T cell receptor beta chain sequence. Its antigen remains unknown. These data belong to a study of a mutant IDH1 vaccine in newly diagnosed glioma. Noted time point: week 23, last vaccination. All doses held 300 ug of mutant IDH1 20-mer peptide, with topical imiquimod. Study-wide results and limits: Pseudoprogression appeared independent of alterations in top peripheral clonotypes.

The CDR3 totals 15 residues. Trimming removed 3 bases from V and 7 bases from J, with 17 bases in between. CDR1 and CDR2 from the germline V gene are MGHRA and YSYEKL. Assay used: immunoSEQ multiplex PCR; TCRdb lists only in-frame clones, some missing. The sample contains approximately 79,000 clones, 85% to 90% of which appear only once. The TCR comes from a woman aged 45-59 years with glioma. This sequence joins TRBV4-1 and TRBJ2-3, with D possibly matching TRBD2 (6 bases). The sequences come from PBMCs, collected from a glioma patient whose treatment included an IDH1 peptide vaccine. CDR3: CASSQGTPNPNTQYF. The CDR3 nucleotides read TGCGCCAGCAGCCAGGGGACTCCGAACCCGAATACGCAGTATTTT.